Listed here are 8 T cell receptor beta chains from one sample, sequenced in a study of OX40 agonist ivuxolimab in advanced cancers. Assay used: immunoSEQ multiplex PCR; TCRdb lists only in-frame clones, some missing. Here the sample spans around 74,000 clones, roughly 80% being singletons. Sequencing was performed on CD4+ or CD8+ T cells sorted from blood, taken in a trial of the OX40 agonist ivuxolimab. The source of these receptors is an adult with an advanced solid tumor such as melanoma, head and neck, liver or kidney cancer.

Concerning this clone: An end of the junction does not agree with germline; a read error may underlie this. The same CDR3 can be traced to other DNA sequences in this sample. V and J are TRBV2 and TRBJ2-2; D ambiguous. Germline V gene sequence: CDR1 SNHLY, CDR2 FYNNEI. The CDR3 covers 13 residues. DNA for the CDR3: TGTGCCAGCAATTTCGCGAACACTGGGGAGCTGTTTTTT. This codes for CASNFANTGELFF.

This clone has only one observation. The rearrangement uses TRBV5-4 and TRBJ1-6; weak D call: TRBD1 (5 bases). The CDR3 consists of 16 residues. Trimming pared 0 bases from V and 4 bases from J, leaving 11 bases between. Germline CDR1 is SGHNT and CDR2 is YYREEE (reference sequence). For the CDR3, the DNA is TGTGCCAGCAGCTTGGCAGCAGGGAATTATAATTCACCCCTCCACTTT. This encodes CASSLAAGNYNSPLHF.

The chain combines TRBV5-5 with TRBJ2-7, with TRBD1 matching 7 bases. Looked up from germline, CDR1 is SGHKS and CDR2 is YYEKEE (reference sequence). V shed 5 bases and J 2 bases; nucleotides not matched to a gene: 7. The CDR3 sequence is 14 residues long. The DNA for the CDR3 is TGTGCCAGCAGATCCCCCGGGACAGCCTACGAGCAGTACTTC. Residues: CASRSPGTAYEQYF.

The genes are TRBV5-1 and TRBJ2-3; D unresolved. In germline, CDR1 is SGHRS, CDR2 YFSETQ. The CDR3 contains 17 residues. With 0 bases removed from V and 1 base from J, the gap between germline ends came to 15 bases. Written as DNA, the CDR3 is TGCGCCAGCAGCTTGGCCGCCCCAAACAAGGGCACAGATACGCAGTATTTT. Protein: CASSLAAPNKGTDTQYF.

The V and J genes are TRBV6-4 and TRBJ2-3; tentatively, D is TRBD1 or TRBD2 (6 bases each). Germline CDR1 MRHNA, CDR2 SNTAGT. The CDR3 consists of 12 residues. Trimming pared 2 bases from V and 9 bases from J, leaving 9 bases between. The CDR3 here is CASSDLGGTQYF. In nucleotides, the CDR3 is TGTGCCAGCAGTGACCTGGGGGGCACGCAGTATTTT.

This clone has just a few counts. V gene TRBV7-8 combines with J gene TRBJ2-7; 12 nucleotides align to TRBD2. The CDR3 totals 17 residues. Trimming cost V 6 bases and J 4 bases; bases outside gene matches: 13. The germline V gene has CDR1 SGHVS and CDR2 FQNEAQ. The CDR3 protein is CASRASGGAKTPYEQYF. The CDR3 nucleotides are TGTGCCAGCAGGGCTAGCGGGGGGGCAAAAACGCCTTACGAGCAGTACTTC.

This chain connects TRBV6-6 to TRBJ2-7; no clear D. V was pared by 5 bases and J by 0 bases, with 14 bases between. CDR1 MNHNY and CDR2 SVGAGI come from the germline V gene (reference sequence). This CDR3 contains 15 residues. CDR3: CASSPVDRISYEQYF. The DNA of the CDR3 is TGTGCCAGCAGTCCCGTCGACCGAATCTCCTACGAGCAGTACTTC.

The genes are TRBV7-6 and TRBJ2-7, with 7 bases fitting TRBD1. V gave up 2 bases and J gave up 4 bases; unmatched junction bases: 17. Germline CDR1 is SGHVS and CDR2 is FNYEAQ. This CDR3 region has 18 residues. CDR3 in DNA: TGTGCCAGCAGCTTATGGCCAGGGGGATCCCAAGGCTCTTACGAGCAGTACTTC. Residues: CASSLWPGGSQGSYEQYF.